This T cell receptor beta chain was sequenced for a study of PD-1 blockade in classical Hodgkin lymphoma. This CDR3 comprises 14 residues. Looked up from germline, CDR1 is KGHSH and CDR2 is LQKENI. V shed 3 bases, J shed 7 bases, and the junction held 4 bases outside the gene matches. The data were produced by immunoSEQ multiplex PCR, yet TCRdb's version contains in-frame clones alone and is incomplete. This table has nearly 35,000 clones, roughly 91% appearing once. This sample's time point: newly diagnosed, previously untreated cHL patient sample. CD4+ T cells were purified from thawed PBMCs by negative selection.

The rearrangement uses TRBV18 and TRBJ2-1, with 9 bases that match TRBD2. Material for sequencing was CD4+ T cells from blood. This clonotype originated in a human donor with classical Hodgkin lymphoma. DNA for the CDR3: TGTGCCAGCTCACCTGTGACTAGCGGTAATGAGCAGTTCTTC. Its translation: CASSPVTSGNEQFF.